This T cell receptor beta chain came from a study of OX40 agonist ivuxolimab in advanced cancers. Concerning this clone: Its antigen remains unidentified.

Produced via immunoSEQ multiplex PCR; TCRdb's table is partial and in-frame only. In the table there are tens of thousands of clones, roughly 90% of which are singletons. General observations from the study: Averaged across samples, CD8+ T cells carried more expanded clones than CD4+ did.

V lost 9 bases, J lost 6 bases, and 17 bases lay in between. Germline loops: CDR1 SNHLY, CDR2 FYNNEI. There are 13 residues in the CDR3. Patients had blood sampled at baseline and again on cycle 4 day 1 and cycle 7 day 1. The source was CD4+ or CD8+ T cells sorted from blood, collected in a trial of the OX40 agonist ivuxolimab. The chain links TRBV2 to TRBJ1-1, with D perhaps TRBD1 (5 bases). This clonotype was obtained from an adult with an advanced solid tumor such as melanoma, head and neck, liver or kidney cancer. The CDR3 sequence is CARNPGYLAEAFF. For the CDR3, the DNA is TGTGCCAGAAACCCAGGGTATTTGGCTGAAGCTTTCTTT.